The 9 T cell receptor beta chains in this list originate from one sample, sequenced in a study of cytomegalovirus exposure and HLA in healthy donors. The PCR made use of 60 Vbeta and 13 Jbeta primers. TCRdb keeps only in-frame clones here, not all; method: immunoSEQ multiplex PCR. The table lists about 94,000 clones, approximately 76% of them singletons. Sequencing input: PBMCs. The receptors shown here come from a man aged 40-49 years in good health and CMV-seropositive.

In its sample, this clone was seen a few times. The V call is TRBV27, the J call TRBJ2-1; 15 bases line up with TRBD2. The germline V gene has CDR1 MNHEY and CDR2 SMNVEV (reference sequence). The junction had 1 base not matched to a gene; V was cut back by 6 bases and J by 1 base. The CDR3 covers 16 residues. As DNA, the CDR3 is TGTGCCAGCAGGGGACTAGCGGGAGGATCCTACAATGAGCAGTTCTTC. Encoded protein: CASRGLAGGSYNEQFF.

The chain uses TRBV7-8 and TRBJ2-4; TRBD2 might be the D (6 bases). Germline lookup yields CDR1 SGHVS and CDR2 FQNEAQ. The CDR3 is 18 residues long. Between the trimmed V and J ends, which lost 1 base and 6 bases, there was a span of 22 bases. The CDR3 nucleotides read TGTGCCAGCAGCTTAGGATTTGCGGAGGGACCCCCCGGAAACATTCAGTACTTC. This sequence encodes CASSLGFAEGPPGNIQYF. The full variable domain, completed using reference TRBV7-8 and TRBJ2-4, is GAGVSQSPRYKVAKRGQDVALRCDPISGHVSLFWYQQALGQGPEFLTYFQNEAQLDKSGLPSDRFFAERPEGSVSTLKIQRTQQEDSAVYLCASSLGFAEGPPGNIQYFGAGTRLSVL.

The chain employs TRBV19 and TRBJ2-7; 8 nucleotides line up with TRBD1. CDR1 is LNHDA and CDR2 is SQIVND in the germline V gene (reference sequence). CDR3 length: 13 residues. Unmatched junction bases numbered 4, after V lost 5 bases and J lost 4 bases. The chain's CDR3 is CASSLGQEYEQYF. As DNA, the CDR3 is TGTGCCAGTAGTTTGGGACAGGAATACGAGCAGTACTTC.

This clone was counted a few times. For the CDR3, the DNA is TGTGCCAGCACTGGGCAGTACTATGGCTACACCTTC. Protein product: CASTGQYYGYTF. J is TRBJ1-2 and V is TRBV2, with D unresolved. The germline V and J ends were trimmed by 7 bases and 3 bases, with 9 bases remaining between them. The CDR3 length is 12 residues. Germline V CDR1 and CDR2: SNHLY, FYNNEI. The full variable domain, rest sourced from reference TRBV2 and TRBJ1-2, is EPEVTQTPSHQVTQMGQEVILRCVPISNHLYFYWYRQILGQKVEFLVSFYNNEISEKSEIFDDQFSVERPDGSNFTLKIRSTKLEDSAMYFCASTGQYYGYTFGSGTRLTVV.

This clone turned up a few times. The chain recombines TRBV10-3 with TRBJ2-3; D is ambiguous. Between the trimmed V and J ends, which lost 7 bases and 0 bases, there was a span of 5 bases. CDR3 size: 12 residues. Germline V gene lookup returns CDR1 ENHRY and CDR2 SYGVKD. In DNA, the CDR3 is TGTGCCATCAAGCCGAGCACAGATACGCAGTATTTT. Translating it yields CAIKPSTDTQYF.

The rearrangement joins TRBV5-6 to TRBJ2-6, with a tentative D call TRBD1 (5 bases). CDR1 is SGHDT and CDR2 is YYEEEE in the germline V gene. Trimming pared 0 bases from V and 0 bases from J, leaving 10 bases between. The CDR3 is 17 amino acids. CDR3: CASSLGGGHSGANVLTF. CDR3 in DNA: TGTGCCAGCAGCTTGGGAGGCGGACACTCTGGGGCCAACGTCCTGACTTTC.

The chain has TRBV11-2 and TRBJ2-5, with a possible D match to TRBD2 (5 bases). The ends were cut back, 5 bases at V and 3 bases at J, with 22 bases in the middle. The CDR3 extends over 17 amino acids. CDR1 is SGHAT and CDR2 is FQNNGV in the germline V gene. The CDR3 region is CASSPILGRPTKETQYF. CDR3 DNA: TGTGCCAGCAGCCCCATATTAGGGCGACCGACTAAAGAGACCCAGTACTTC.

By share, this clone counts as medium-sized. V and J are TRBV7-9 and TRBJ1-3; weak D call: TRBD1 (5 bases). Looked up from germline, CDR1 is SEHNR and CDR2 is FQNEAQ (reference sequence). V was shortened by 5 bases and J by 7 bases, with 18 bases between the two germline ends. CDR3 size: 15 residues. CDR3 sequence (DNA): TGTGCCAGCAGCCGAGACCTAATAGCAGGGAACACCATATATTTT. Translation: CASSRDLIAGNTIYF.

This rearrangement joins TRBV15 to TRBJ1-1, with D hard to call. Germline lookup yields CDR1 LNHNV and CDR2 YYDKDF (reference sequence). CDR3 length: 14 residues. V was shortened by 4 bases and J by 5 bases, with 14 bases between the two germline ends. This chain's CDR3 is CATSMYGSSTEAFF. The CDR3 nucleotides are TGTGCCACCAGCATGTATGGGAGCAGTACTGAAGCTTTCTTT. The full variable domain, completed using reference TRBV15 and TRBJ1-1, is DAMVIQNPRYQVTQFGKPVTLSCSQTLNHNVMYWYQQKSSQAPKLLFHYYDKDFNNEADTPDNFQSRRPNTSFCFLDIRSPGLGDTAMYLCATSMYGSSTEAFFGQGTRLTVV.